This T cell receptor (beta chain) was documented in a study of OX40 agonist ivuxolimab in advanced cancers. Whole-study results and caveats: At doses 0.1 to 3.0 mg/kg, CD4+ and CD8+ clones expanded. There were also nonresponders showing low normalized T-cell clonal expansion.

Sequencing used immunoSEQ multiplex PCR; TCRdb keeps in-frame clones, though not all of them. The sample contains more than 40,000 clones, about nine tenths of which appear only once. To note about this clone: The antigen remains undetermined.

CDR3 length: 17 amino acids. J is TRBJ2-5 and V is TRBV21-1; the DNA was not used to check the table's D call, TRBD1. Gene TRBJ2-7 matches the end of the DNA better, so the J call may be wrong. TRBV21-1 is labeled a pseudogene. This receptor was taken from an adult with an advanced solid tumor such as melanoma, head and neck, liver or kidney cancer. Material: CD4+ or CD8+ T cells sorted from blood, obtained in a trial of the OX40 agonist ivuxolimab. The CDR3 nucleotides read TGTGCCAGCAGCAAGAGCCCCGGGACAGGGAGGCCCTACGAGCAGTACTTC. Translating it yields CASSKSPGTGRPYEQYF.